Given below is one T cell receptor beta chain in context. As originally analysed: From reference gene primer amplification, estimates of nucleated cell counts were derived. This table comes from immunoSEQ multiplex PCR, and its TCRdb copy is limited to in-frame clones, with some not included. D and trimming were read from the DNA, whereas the V and J calls and clone size are those reported in that table. The sample contains tens of thousands of clones, around 89% of which appear only once. The data originate from a study of blood T cell repertoires in COVID-19. Study-level information: The origin of the acute and convalescent COVID-19 samples was the United States, Italy and Spain. PBMCs, B-cell-depleted T cells, or T cells provided the cDNA or gDNA that made up the material.

CDR3 length equals 16 residues. V was trimmed by 5 bases and J by 3 bases, leaving 17 bases between them. Germline CDR1 is SGHTA and CDR2 is FQGNSA. What was sequenced was peripheral blood. This receptor was identified in a woman in her fifties or sixties with active COVID-19. The gene calls are TRBV7-2 and TRBJ2-1; possibly TRBD2 for D (6 bases). Here the CDR3 reads CASSLGLGEIYNEQFF. The DNA of the CDR3 is TGTGCCAGCAGCCTGGGACTCGGGGAGATCTACAATGAGCAGTTCTTC. Filled out from reference TRBV7-2 and TRBJ2-1, the complete variable domain reads GAGVSQSPSNKVTEKGKDVELRCDPISGHTALYWYRQSLGQGLEFLIYFQGNSAPDKSGLPSDRFSAERTGGSVSTLTIQRTQQEDSAVYLCASSLGLGEIYNEQFFGPGTRLTVL.